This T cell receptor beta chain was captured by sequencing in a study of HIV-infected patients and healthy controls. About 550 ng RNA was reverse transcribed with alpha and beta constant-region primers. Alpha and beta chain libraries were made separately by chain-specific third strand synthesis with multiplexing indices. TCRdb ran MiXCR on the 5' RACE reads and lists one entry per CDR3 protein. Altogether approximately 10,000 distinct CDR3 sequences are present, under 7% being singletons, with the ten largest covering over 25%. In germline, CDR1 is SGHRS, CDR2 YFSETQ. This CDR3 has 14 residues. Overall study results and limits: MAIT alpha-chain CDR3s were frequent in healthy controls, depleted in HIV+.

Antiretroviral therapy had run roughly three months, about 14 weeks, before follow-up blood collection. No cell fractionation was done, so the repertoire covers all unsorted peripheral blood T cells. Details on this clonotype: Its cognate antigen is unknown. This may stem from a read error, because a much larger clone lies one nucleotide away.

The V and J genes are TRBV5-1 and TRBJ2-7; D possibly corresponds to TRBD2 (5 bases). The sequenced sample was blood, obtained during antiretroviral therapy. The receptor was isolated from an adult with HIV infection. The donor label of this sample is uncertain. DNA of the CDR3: TGCACCAGCAGCTTGGAGGCTAGCTCCTACGAGCAGTACTTC. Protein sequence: CTSSLEASSYEQYF.